This T cell receptor beta chain was identified during a study of beta chain features in type 1 diabetes. The CDR3 runs to 14 residues. CDR1 and CDR2 from the germline V gene are SGDLS and YYNGEE. Trimming removed 2 bases from V and 7 bases from J; junction bases left unmatched: 2. Since all of the isolated RNA was reverse transcribed, expressed TCRB transcripts were what got sequenced. The protocol was immunoSEQ multiplex PCR, while the TCRdb copy is restricted to in-frame clones and leaves out a portion. The sample carries 250,000 to 300,000 clones, more than 13% recorded once. A CD45RO/CCR7/CD25/CD127/CD95/CD27 panel sorted naive, central memory, regulatory and stem cell-like memory CD4+ cells. This clone has just a few counts. Its antigen is unidentified. Study observations and caveats: Relative to healthy donors, patients appeared to have naive, central memory and Treg TCRB repertoires that were more similar. Shortening that was moderate but significant affected the TCRB CDR3s of Type 1 diabetes patients in all four CD4+ subsets.

The V and J genes are TRBV9 and TRBJ2-2; 10 bases align to TRBD2. The sample was naive CD4+ T cells from blood. The sequence was collected from a man aged 25 to 40 with type 1 diabetes. The CDR3 is CASSVTSGNGELFF. The CDR3 DNA sequence: TGTGCCAGCAGCGTCACTAGCGGGAACGGGGAGCTGTTTTTT.